A single sample gave rise to the 16 T cell receptor beta chains below, sequenced in a study of blood T cells in healthy people across ages. Alongside a J-beta primer mix, a sample-barcoded 5' primer served in a second PCR lasting roughly 7 to 11 cycles. From the 5' RACE reads, TCRdb called clonotypes with MiXCR, one entry per CDR3 protein. The sample yields some 1.6 million distinct CDR3 sequences, around 35% seen once. Sequenced: blood. The receptors were gathered from a woman between 25 and 40 years old in good health.

This clonotype was recorded a few times. The chain combines TRBV27 with TRBJ1-2; D possibly corresponds to TRBD1 (5 bases). The CDR3 totals 15 residues. CDR1 and CDR2 from the germline V gene are MNHEY and SMNVEV (reference sequence). Trimming removed 8 bases from V and 0 bases from J, with 16 bases in between. The CDR3 here is CASGRGPLANYGYTF. In nucleotides, the CDR3 is TGTGCCAGCGGGCGGGGACCGTTAGCTAACTATGGCTACACCTTC.

The chain has TRBV7-6 and TRBJ1-1; no definite D call. This CDR3 has 17 residues. Germline loops: CDR1 SGHVS, CDR2 FNYEAQ. Trimming shortened V by 1 base and J by 4 bases, and 19 bases separated the two germline ends. CDR3 amino acids: CASSLVYYTEDFTEAFF. The CDR3 DNA reads as TGTGCCAGCAGCTTAGTGTACTATACAGAAGACTTCACTGAAGCTTTCTTT.

This clonotype was picked up one time. This chain links TRBV3-1 with TRBJ2-2; tentatively, D is TRBD2 (6 bases). V lost 1 base and J lost 6, with 12 bases in between. Germline V gives CDR1 LGHDT, CDR2 YNNKEL (reference sequence). This CDR3 has 15 amino acids. CDR3 DNA: TGTGCCAGCAGCCAAGTACGAGGGAGGTCCGGGGAGCTGTTTTTT. Translating gives CASSQVRGRSGELFF.

The count of this clonotype is one. It may be a read error: a sequence one base away is much more abundant. The chain links TRBV5-1 to TRBJ2-3; no clear D. From germline, CDR1 is SGHRS and CDR2 YFSETQ. The CDR3 is 13 amino acids. The CDR3 reads CASSSQRGDMQYF. Here the CDR3 DNA reads TGCGCCAGCAGCTCCCAACGTGGAGATATGCAGTATTTT. The full variable domain, with the rest looked up from reference TRBV5-1 and TRBJ2-3, is KAGVTQTPRYLIKTRGQQVTLSCSPISGHRSVSWYQQTPGQGLQFLFEYFSETQRNKGNFPGRFSGRQFSNSRSEMNVSTLELGDSALYLCASSSQRGDMQYFGPGTRLTVL.

Points on this clonotype: Sequence at one end of the junction differs from germline and may be a read error. The genes are TRBV12-3 or TRBV12-4 and TRBJ1-2; tentatively, D is TRBD1 (5 bases). The CDR3 sequence is 13 residues long. The DNA for the CDR3 is TGTGCCGGCAGTTTAAGGGGTGGGCACGCCGACACCTTC. Its translation is CAGSLRGGHADTF.

This clonotype was detected many times. CDR3 nucleotides: TGTGCCAGCAGCTCTTCGAGTTACACAGATACGCAGTATTTT. The encoded protein is CASSSSSYTDTQYF. The rearrangement uses TRBV7-2 and TRBJ2-3; no clear D gene. Germline values: CDR1 SGHTA, CDR2 FQGNSA. The V gene lost 4 bases and the J gene lost 2 bases, with 10 bases spanning the gap. The CDR3 loop spans 14 amino acids.

To note about this clonotype: The germline gene is not matched at one end of the junction; a read error may be the cause. V and J are TRBV5-1 and TRBJ2-1; TRBD1 agrees at 7 bases. CDR3 length: 15 residues. Germline values: CDR1 SGHRS, CDR2 YFSETQ. CDR3 coding DNA: TGCACCAGCAGCGTAACAGGGGTCCCGAGCGATGAGCAGTTCTTC. This codes for CTSSVTGVPSDEQFF. Full variable domain (rest looked up from reference TRBV5-1 and TRBJ2-1): KAGVTQTPRYLIKTRGQQVTLSCSPISGHRSVSWYQQTPGQGLQFLFEYFSETQRNKGNFPGRFSGRQFSNSRSEMNVSTLELGDSALYLCTSSVTGVPSDEQFFGPGTRLTVL.

A single count supports this clonotype. The CDR3 is CATTTTGGSGANVLTF. CDR3 sequence (DNA): TGTGCCACCACAACGACAGGGGGCTCTGGGGCCAACGTCCTGACTTTC. This chain joins TRBV14 and TRBJ2-6; 9 nucleotides line up with TRBD1. Germline V gene lookup returns CDR1 SGHDN and CDR2 FVKESK. V gave up 10 bases and J gave up 0 bases; unmatched junction bases: 7. The CDR3 is 16 residues long.

This clonotype was seen a few times. CDR3 protein: CASRPGTFTDTQYF. CDR3 DNA: TGCGCCAGCAGACCAGGGACCTTCACAGATACGCAGTATTTT. This chain uses TRBV5-1 with TRBJ2-3; tentatively, D is TRBD1 or TRBD2 (5 bases each). Germline-derived CDR1 and CDR2 are SGHRS and YFSETQ. The CDR3 length is 14 residues. Trimming left V 5 bases short and J 2 bases short, with 12 bases between.

This clonotype appeared a few times. This chain links TRBV20-1 with TRBJ2-7, with 9 nucleotides matching TRBD2. The CDR3 is made up of 16 amino acids. Unmatched junction bases numbered 9, after V lost 0 bases and J lost 3 bases. Looked up from germline, CDR1 is DFQATT and CDR2 is SNEGSKA (reference sequence). The CDR3 DNA reads as TGCAGTGCTAGAGAAGGACTAGCGTCTACCCTCTACGAGCAGTACTTC. Protein: CSAREGLASTLYEQYF.

The chain is built from TRBV11-1 and TRBJ2-5; 11 bases agree with TRBD2. The end of the DNA fits TRBJ2-7 better, so the J call may be wrong. Germline V gene data show CDR1 as SGHAT and CDR2 as FQDESV (reference sequence). The length of the CDR3 is 14 residues. The CDR3 region is CASSCASGRSEQYF. CDR3 DNA: TGTGCCAGCAGCTGTGCTAGCGGGAGGAGCGAGCAGTACTTC.

This chain uses TRBV2 with TRBJ1-2, with D possibly matching TRBD1 (6 bases). V was cut by 6 bases and J by 4 bases, with 15 bases left in between. Germline V gene data show CDR1 as SNHLY and CDR2 as FYNNEI. The CDR3 consists of 14 residues. CDR3 coding DNA: TGTGCCAGCAGGGACCTAGGGGGGTCCTATGGCTACACCTTC. The encoded protein is CASRDLGGSYGYTF.

The sample holds a few counts of this clonotype. The chain joins TRBV20-1 to TRBJ2-3; 8 positions match TRBD1. Germline CDR1 is DFQATT and CDR2 is SNEGSKA (reference sequence). There are 14 residues in the CDR3. J gave up 0 bases and V 6 bases, and 5 bases lay outside the gene matches. Here the CDR3 reads CSAADRGSTDTQYF. CDR3 bases: TGCAGTGCCGCAGACAGGGGTAGCACAGATACGCAGTATTTT.

This clonotype was counted between two and nine times. The genes are TRBV7-9 and TRBJ1-1, with D unresolved. V was clipped by 3 bases and J by 6 bases, with 5 bases between them. Germline CDR1 SEHNR, CDR2 FQNEAQ (reference sequence). This CDR3 has 11 residues. As DNA, the CDR3 is TGTGCCAGCAGCTTGTTACCTGAAGCTTTCTTT. This translates into CASSLLPEAFF.

The chain couples TRBV5-1 to TRBJ1-4; unclear D gene. The V end was cut by 4 bases, the J end by 7 bases, with 8 bases between. This CDR3 contains 12 residues. Looked up from germline, CDR1 is SGHRS and CDR2 is YFSETQ. CDR3 in amino acids: CASSLSREKLFF. In DNA form, the CDR3 reads TGCGCCAGCAGCCTGAGCCGTGAAAAACTGTTTTTT.

The chain couples TRBV12-5 to TRBJ1-1; 7 bases fit TRBD1. Trimming at V came to 0 bases and at J to 0 bases, leaving 7 bases not matched to a gene. The CDR3 is 17 amino acids. The V gene's germline CDR1 is LGHNT and CDR2 FRNRAP. The DNA of the CDR3 is TGTGCTAGTGGTTTGGTCCTGGGACAGAGAATGAACACTGAAGCTTTCTTT. It is translated as CASGLVLGQRMNTEAFF.